This TCR beta chain was identified in a study of spatial heterogeneity in lung cancer (dated by TCRdb to about 2019). At the level of the whole study: Beta-chain transcripts were consistently detected in greater numbers than alpha-chain transcripts, which likely reflects a higher abundance of beta-chain transcripts. In the raw uncorrected reads, each unique combination of TCR and UMI appeared more than ten times on average. In non-small cell lung cancer, the study made a quantitative comparison of TCR alpha and beta repertoires among multiple tumor regions, matched nontumor lung and blood. TCR repertoire features were related to nonsynonymous mutation counts determined by whole-exome sequencing of tumor tissue. At surgery, 220 tumor regions, around 68 matched nontumor lung samples and fewer than 60 PBMC samples were TCR-sequenced for both alpha and beta chains. The paper as a whole reports these results and caveats: Ubiquitous expanded tumor TCRs were found in blood more often at tumor resection than at routine follow-up. Confirming at a functional level the hypothesis that regional TCRs recognize regional mutations was considered to require additional single-cell paired TCR alpha and beta sequencing.

From V the trimming removes 3 bases and from J it removes 4 bases, while the gene matches leave 5 bases of the junction unaccounted for. The CDR3 goes from the cysteine to the phenylalanine over 15 residues. The retained sequence is limited to the CDR3, 45 bases, with the frame set at the first base. CDR1 SGHDT and CDR2 YYEEEE were looked up in the germline V gene. Receptors were amplified or captured by 5' RACE. Sequencing was carried out with a NextSeq 500. In the TCR library protocol, a unique molecular identifier was attached to each TCR cDNA molecule so that PCR and sequencing errors could be corrected. In the original analysis: TCR identification, UMI-based error correction and CDR3 extraction were performed with Decombinator tools. TCRs above a frequency of 2 per 1,000, corresponding to the top 1% of the tumor frequency distribution, were defined as expanded. Each repertoire was subsampled 100 times to 5,000 TCRs, after which Renyi diversity was computed with the R vegan package. CDR3 similarity networks were built from amino acid triplet string-kernel similarity, connecting CDR3s with pairwise similarity above 0.82. The public sequencing data were trimmed at Q25 with fastp and processed into clonotypes with MiXCR by TCRdb, which kept only in-frame beta chains. Every entry covers one CDR3 protein and lists the most common genes and DNA from its rows. In this record, the V and J calls reflect TCRdb's handling and not the investigators' own analysis. In this sample the table shows more than 30,000 distinct CDR3 sequences, around 5.8% of which occur a single time. The ten largest clones take up 11% of the sample.

This clonotype was picked up many times. It lacks a known antigen. Per-nucleotide qualities are absent, and no much larger clonotype sits a single base away. The sample's time point label, in plain terms: sample taken at primary tumor resection. For TCR sequencing, whole RNA was extracted from tumor and nontumor lung tissue, or from cryopreserved PBMC samples, and no cell sorting was done. Samples were obtained from about 75 patients with early-stage, untreated non-small cell lung cancer from the lung TRACERx cohort. Patients were selected for TCR sequencing only if sufficient RNA was available from at least two tumor regions.

The sequencing here drew on PBMCs, taken at surgery. The chain joins TRBV5-6 to TRBJ2-1; 9 bases in the junction line up with TRBD2. The sequence was collected from a male donor with early-stage non-small cell lung cancer. The DNA sequence is as follows: TGTGCCAGCAGCTCCTGGCTAGCGGGGTACAATGAGCAGTTCTTC. Translated, it gives CASSSWLAGYNEQFF. Outside the CDR3, residues come from the reference TRBV5-6 and TRBJ2-1 proteins, so the full variable domain is: DAGVTQSPTHLIKTRGQQVTLRCSPKSGHDTVSWYQQALGQGPQFIFQYYEEEERQRGNFPDRFSGHQFPNYSSELNVNALLLGDSALYLCASSSWLAGYNEQFFGPGTRLTVL.